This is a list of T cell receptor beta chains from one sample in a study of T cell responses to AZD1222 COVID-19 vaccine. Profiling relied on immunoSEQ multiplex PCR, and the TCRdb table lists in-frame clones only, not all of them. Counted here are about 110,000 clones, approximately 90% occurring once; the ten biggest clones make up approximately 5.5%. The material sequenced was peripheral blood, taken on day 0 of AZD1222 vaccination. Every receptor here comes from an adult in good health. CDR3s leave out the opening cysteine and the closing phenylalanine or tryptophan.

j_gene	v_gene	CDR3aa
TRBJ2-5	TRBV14	ASSQDQLETQY
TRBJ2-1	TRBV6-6	ASSLAEYEQF
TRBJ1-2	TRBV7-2	ASSLLGFYGYT
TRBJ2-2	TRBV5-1	ASSSGTSGTGELF
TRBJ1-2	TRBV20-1	SANLRVSYT
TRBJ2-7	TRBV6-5	ASAPLGQYEQY
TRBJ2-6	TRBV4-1	ASSQGAGGAAGANVLT
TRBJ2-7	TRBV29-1	SVYRDGYEQY
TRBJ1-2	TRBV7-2	ASISPEQGVGDGYT
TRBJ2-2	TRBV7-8	ASSNSRIPLNTGELF
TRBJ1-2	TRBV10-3	AISAESLTPTNYGYT
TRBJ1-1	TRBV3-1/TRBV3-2	ASSHLNTEAF
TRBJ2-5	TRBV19	ASSIDWGSQETQY
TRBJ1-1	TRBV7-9	ASSLFFGRGLLAEAF
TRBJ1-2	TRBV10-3	AISDPDYGYT
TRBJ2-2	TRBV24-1	ATSDLLAGSNTGELF
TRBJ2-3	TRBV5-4	ASSDLPVNADTQY
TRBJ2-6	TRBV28	ASRERTVAGANVLT
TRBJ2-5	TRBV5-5	ASRTSGTREETQY
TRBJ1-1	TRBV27	ASSPYSLSDRGHGAF
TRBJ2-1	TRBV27	ASSRLAGGNEQF
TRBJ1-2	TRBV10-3	AISAHRGRGIGYT
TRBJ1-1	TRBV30	AWSKPPRRTEAF
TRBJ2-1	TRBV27	ASSRNTGSGEQF
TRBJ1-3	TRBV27	ASSLSTASGNTIY
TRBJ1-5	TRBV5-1	ASSPGGSDQPQH
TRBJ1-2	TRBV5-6	ASSLRQAIFGYT
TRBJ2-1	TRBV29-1	SAPRGAGYNEQF
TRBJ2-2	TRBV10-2	ASSETGLNTGELF
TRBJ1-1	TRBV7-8	ASTRLTGDTEAF
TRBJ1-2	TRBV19	ASNIRQGLDGYT
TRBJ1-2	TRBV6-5	ASNLQGEGGYT
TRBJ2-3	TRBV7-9	ASSLGAGTADTQY
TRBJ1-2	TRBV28	ASSLNEGRGYT
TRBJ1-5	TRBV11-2	ASSLGGLFNQPQH
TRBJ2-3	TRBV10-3	AISERLGGGATDTQY
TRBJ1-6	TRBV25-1	ASSGEAYNSPLH
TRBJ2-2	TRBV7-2	ASSLVQVSGELF
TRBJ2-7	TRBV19	ASSIGPSTTYEQY
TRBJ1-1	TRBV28	ASSSGTGVRTEAF
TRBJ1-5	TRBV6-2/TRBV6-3	ASSYSSGQGTVRNQPQH
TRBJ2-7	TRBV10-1	ASSPRTGVDEQY
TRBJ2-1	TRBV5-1	ASSSFTVERNNEQF
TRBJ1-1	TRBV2	ASSDKAEAF
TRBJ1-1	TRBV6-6	ASSYSGGSTEAF
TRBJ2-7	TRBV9	ASSPTDDEQY
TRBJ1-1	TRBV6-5	ASSSRTARNTEAF
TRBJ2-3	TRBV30	AWRAPLAGGPNTQY
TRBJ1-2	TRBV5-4	ASSLDGGYT
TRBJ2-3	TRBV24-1	ATSDHAGTSGGANTDTQY
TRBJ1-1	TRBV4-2	ASSQEGTRGYEAF
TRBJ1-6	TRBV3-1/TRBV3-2	ASSRYQDSPLH
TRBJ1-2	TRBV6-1	ASSEREAQGGYT
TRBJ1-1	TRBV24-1	ATSPGGAEAF
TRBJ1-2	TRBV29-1	SVVQESYT
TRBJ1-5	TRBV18	ASSPGREQPQH
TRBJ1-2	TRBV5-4	ASTARGGDYGYT